This T cell receptor beta chain stems from a study of T cells in Graves' hyperthyroidism and ophthalmopathy. Germline-derived CDR1 and CDR2 are MNHNS and SASEGT. Trimming pared 7 bases from V and 1 base from J, leaving 7 bases between. CDR3 length: 13 residues. The PBMCs had their origin in 8.5 to 10 ml of fresh peripheral blood. The source material, RNA transcripts, was used to amplify TCR beta CDR3 regions. Using the HTBI primer set, a first-round RT-PCR was run on the TCR CDR3. TCRdb processed the multiplex PCR reads anew with MiXCR; each CDR3 protein has one entry. This sample carries a few hundred thousand distinct CDR3 sequences, 18% of them seen once, and the ten largest clones take about 53%.

The sequencing sample was made of blood. The receptor was derived from a woman in her forties or fifties with Graves' hyperthyroidism. The chain uses TRBV6-1 and TRBJ2-2; D gene unclear. The CDR3 nucleotides read TGTGCCAGCACCCCACGGAACACCGGGGAGCTGTTTTTT. It codes for CASTPRNTGELFF.